This is a list of T cell receptor beta chains from one sample in a study of graft-versus-host responses after intestinal transplantation. These receptors have no known antigen. Some clones are missing from TCRdb's copy, which holds only in-frame ones; the method was immunoSEQ multiplex PCR. The sample consists of over 100,000 clones, over 85% of them appearing once. Sequencing was performed on unstimulated CD4+ T cells sorted from spleen or lymph node cells, taken before intestinal transplant. The source of these receptors is a human donor who received an intestinal transplant. Both conserved end residues are part of each CDR3. Fields, in order: V gene, J gene, D gene, CDR3 protein. D genes are given only for firm matches.

TRBV5-4,TRBJ2-7,.,CASSLDPGTYEQYF
TRBV7-3,TRBJ1-1,.,CASSSGVGRDTEAFF
TRBV7-9,TRBJ2-7,TRBD1,CASRFGTGPGGQYF
TRBV6-5,TRBJ1-2,.,CASREQDRSYGYTF
TRBV29-1,TRBJ2-3,TRBD2,CSVVAGGTYTQYF
TRBV19,TRBJ2-2,TRBD1,CASSNQGASGELFF
TRBV7-6,TRBJ2-1,.,CASSLEGRSYNEQFF
TRBV11-3,TRBJ1-4,.,CASSLAQGRTNEKLFF
TRBV14,TRBJ2-5,.,CASSPILQETQYF
TRBV5-1,TRBJ2-3,.,CASRRGPNVDTQYF
TRBV7-3,TRBJ1-2,TRBD1,CASSSKTGVSGYTF
TRBV4-1,TRBJ2-7,TRBD2,CASSQGLAGTTYEQYF
TRBV18,TRBJ2-5,.,CASSPSRLKETQYF
TRBV28,TRBJ1-5,.,CASSPTTGQPSNQPQHF